These T cell receptor beta chains were read from a single sample in a study of blood T cells in healthy people across ages. Each CDR3 protein is one row after TCRdb ran MiXCR on the 5' RACE reads. The sample yields more than 650,000 distinct CDR3 sequences, 53% seen once. Sequenced: blood. Receptor source: a man at least 80 years old in good health. The CDR3 runs from the conserved cysteine through the conserved F or W. Fields, in order: V gene, J gene, D gene, clone size, CDR3 DNA, CDR3 protein. A D gene is named only where the DNA matches it firmly. The listing skips clone size in some rows; elsewhere it reads once, few, many or a size class.

>TRBV29-1|TRBJ1-2|NA|few
TGCAGCGTCGCGGGTTTCACTTTCACCTTC
CSVAGFTFTF
>TRBV11-3|TRBJ2-1|NA|few
TGTGCCAGCAGCTTAGAAGGCAGGGGAGATGAGCAGTTCTTC
CASSLEGRGDEQFF
>TRBV18|TRBJ2-6|NA|many
TGTGCCAGCAGCCCCCGGTCGGGGGCCAACGTCCTGACTTTC
CASSPRSGANVLTF
>TRBV5-1|TRBJ1-2|NA|NA
TGCGCCAGCAGCTTGTCTCCGGAGACAGGCTATGGCTACACCTTC
CASSLSPETGYGYTF
>TRBV5-1|TRBJ2-5|NA|NA
TGCGCCAGCAGATTAAAGGGGGGTGGGGAGACCCAGTACTTC
CASRLKGGGETQYF
>TRBV7-6|TRBJ2-7|NA|NA
TGTGCCAGCAGCTCCCCGCCCGGGTCCTACGAGCAGTACTTC
CASSSPPGSYEQYF
>TRBV10-1|TRBJ1-1|NA|NA
TGCGCCAGCAGTGAGTCGAGGCTGGGCACTGAAGCTTTCTTT
CASSESRLGTEAFF
>TRBV29-1|TRBJ2-1|TRBD2|NA
TGCAGCGTTGGAGCTGGGGGGGGTACGAGGAATGAGCAGTTCTTC
CSVGAGGGTRNEQFF
>TRBV5-1|TRBJ2-1|NA|few
TGCGCCAGCAGCTTAGCCCAGGGTTCTTCCTACAATGAGCAGTTCTTC
CASSLAQGSSYNEQFF
>TRBV9|TRBJ2-7|TRBD2|NA
TGTGCCTGCAGCATGCGGGCTAGCGGGAAATCCTACGAGCAGTACTTC
CACSMRASGKSYEQYF
>TRBV29-1|TRBJ2-7|NA|many
TGCAGCGTTGCAACGACGGCAGGGCCTACCTACGAGCAGTACTTC
CSVATTAGPTYEQYF
>TRBV29-1|TRBJ1-2|NA|NA
TGCAGCGTTGCGGCCACCGCGATTACTAACTATGGCTACACCTTC
CSVAATAITNYGYTF
>TRBV6-2/TRBV6-3|TRBJ2-1|NA|NA
TGTGCCAGCAGTTACGTCCCCACAGGGGAGGTCAACTACAATGAGCAGTTCTTC
CASSYVPTGEVNYNEQFF
>TRBV9|TRBJ2-7|NA|NA
TGTGCCAGCAGCGAAGGCAGACTTTCCTACGAGCAGTACTTC
CASSEGRLSYEQYF
>TRBV5-1|TRBJ2-2|TRBD2|NA
TGCGCCAGCAGCTTGGCCACTAGGACTAGCGGGAACACCGGGGAGCTGTTTTTT
CASSLATRTSGNTGELFF
>TRBV5-1|TRBJ2-3|NA|few
TGCGCCAGCAGCTTGGTACCAGTGGGCAGGGATACGCAGTATTTT
CASSLVPVGRDTQYF
>TRBV5-1|TRBJ2-1|TRBD2|few
TGCGCCAGCAGCTCTAGCGGGGGGAACAATGAGCAGTTCTTC
CASSSSGGNNEQFF
>TRBV27|TRBJ1-2|NA|few
TGTGCCAGCAGTCTACTCCCCAATCCGGGGGCAATCGATGGCTACACCTTC
CASSLLPNPGAIDGYTF
>TRBV7-2|TRBJ2-7|NA|few
TGTGCCAGCAGCCCTCAATACGAGCAGTACTTC
CASSPQYEQYF
>TRBV15|TRBJ1-2|TRBD1|NA
TGTGCCACCAGCACCGGACAGGCCTATGGCTACACCTTC
CATSTGQAYGYTF
>TRBV7-3|TRBJ1-1|TRBD1|NA
TGTGCCAGCAGCCCAGGACAGGGCTTCGGTGGGGACACTGAAGCTTTCTTT
CASSPGQGFGGDTEAFF
>TRBV13|TRBJ2-1|NA|few
TGTGCCAGCAGCCCCAGGGGAGAAAGTGAGCAGTTCTTC
CASSPRGESEQFF
>TRBV11-2|TRBJ2-7|TRBD2|NA
TGTGCCAGCAGCTTCCTCCCCTGGAGTACTAGCGGTGATAGGGGCTACAATGAGCAGTACTTC
CASSFLPWSTSGDRGYNEQYF
>TRBV6-1|TRBJ2-7|TRBD1|few
TGTGCCAGCAGTTTTGGGGGACAGCTACTTTCCTACGAGCAGTACTTC
CASSFGGQLLSYEQYF
>TRBV4-1|TRBJ2-7|TRBD1|NA
TGCGCCAGCAGCCAAGAATGGGAAACAGGGGTAGCCGACGAGCAGTACTTC
CASSQEWETGVADEQYF
>TRBV3-1|TRBJ2-2|TRBD1|NA
TGTGCCAGCAGCCACCGGGGACAGGATAACACCGGGGAGCTGTTTTTT
CASSHRGQDNTGELFF
>TRBV12-3/TRBV12-4|TRBJ1-5|NA|NA
TGTGCCAGCAGTCTCCGGGATTCTTCTAATCAGCCCCAGCATTTT
CASSLRDSSNQPQHF
>TRBV14|TRBJ2-1|NA|NA
TGTGCCAGCAGCCAAGATTCTCCCCAGTTCTACAATGAGCAGTTCTTC
CASSQDSPQFYNEQFF